The 10 T cell receptor beta chains presented below share a single source sample, sequenced in a study of blood T cell repertoires in COVID-19 (dated by TCRdb to the early 2020s). Receptor libraries were prepared by the immunoSEQ multiplex PCR assay. The immuneACCESS repertoire file appears here via TCRdb, limited to in-frame rearrangements. These files lack a portion of the clones; in checked studies, under half of the deficit traces to unresolved V genes, and the cause of the others is not known. Present in this sample are around 100,000 clones, around 87% of which were seen just once. The ten largest make up 4% to 5.5% of the sample. Sequenced material: peripheral blood. Receptors were obtained from a woman aged 45-65 years with COVID-19, enrolled during active disease.

The CDR3 DNA follows: TGTGCCAGCAGTGCTCTAGTGAACACTGAAGCTTTCTTT. Translating gives CASSALVNTEAFF. This chain connects TRBV2 to TRBJ1-1; D remains unclear. V was pared by 4 bases and J by 0 bases, with 6 bases between. CDR3 length: 13 residues. Germline V gene lookup returns CDR1 SNHLY and CDR2 FYNNEI.

This CDR3 is CASSLYLSRTDTQYF. The DNA for the CDR3 is TGTGCCAGCAGCTTATATCTTTCACGGACAGATACGCAGTATTTT. The genes are TRBV7-6 and TRBJ2-3; D uncertain. With 2 bases removed from V and 3 bases from J, the gap between germline ends came to 12 bases. The CDR3 contains 15 residues. Germline V CDR1 and CDR2: SGHVS, FNYEAQ.

This clone showed up just once. This chain uses TRBV5-1 with TRBJ1-1; TRBD1 is a possible D gene (6 bases). The CDR3 covers 19 residues. In germline, CDR1 is SGHRS, CDR2 YFSETQ. CDR3 sequence: CFQPLGGDPQGGVNTEAFF. The CDR3 DNA reads TGCTTTCAGCCGCTGGGGGGGGACCCCCAAGGGGGAGTGAACACTGAAGCTTTCTTT.

This sequence joins TRBV27 and TRBJ2-3; 13 bases agree with TRBD2. Losses at the gene ends were 7 bases for V and 11 bases for J; bases not matched to a gene: 12. CDR1 is MNHEY and CDR2 is SMNVEV in the germline V gene (reference sequence). The CDR3 is 15 amino acids. CDR3 DNA sequence: TGTGCCAGCACCACCATTACTAGCGGGGGGGATGGGCAGTATTTT. Its translation: CASTTITSGGDGQYF.

CDR3 coding DNA: TGCGCCAGCAGCCAAGATACCGAGATTGAGCAGGGTTTGAACACTGAAGCTTTCTTT. Translating gives CASSQDTEIEQGLNTEAFF. V gene TRBV4-3 combines with J gene TRBJ1-1; maybe TRBD1 (5 bases). Germline CDR1 is LGHNA and CDR2 is YSLEER. The CDR3 has 19 residues. With 0 bases removed from V and 0 bases from J, the gap between germline ends came to 20 bases.

In DNA form, the CDR3 reads TGTGCCAGCAGCCAAGGGACAGCTCTACCCCTCCACTTT. It specifies CASSQGTALPLHF. The chain is built from TRBV7-2 and TRBJ1-6; 7 nucleotides line up with TRBD1. From germline, CDR1 is SGHTA and CDR2 FQGNSA. The CDR3 extends over 13 amino acids. The V segment lost 5 bases and the J segment 12 bases; nucleotides outside the gene matches: 7.

The rearrangement joins TRBV7-2 to TRBJ2-5; TRBD2 matches 9 bases. The germline CDR1 and CDR2 sequences are SGHTA and FQGNSA. CDR3 length equals 16 residues. The V gene end was trimmed by 2 bases and the J gene end by 2 bases; junction bases not matched to a gene: 6. In DNA form, the CDR3 reads TGTGCCAGCAGCTTAATGAGCGGGGGGAAGCAAGAGACCCAGTACTTC. Protein sequence: CASSLMSGGKQETQYF.

The rearrangement uses TRBV7-8 and TRBJ1-2; the match to TRBD1 covers 8 bases. Germline CDR1 and CDR2: SGHVS and FQNEAQ. The V and J ends lost 5 bases and 8 bases, in that order; junction bases with no gene match: 7. The CDR3 length is 13 residues. CDR3 DNA: TGTGCCAGCAGCCACCGGACAGGGCCGGGCTACACCTTC. It yields the protein CASSHRTGPGYTF.

V usage is TRBV28 and J usage is TRBJ2-5; TRBD2 agrees at 8 bases. V shed 3 bases and J 2 bases; nucleotides not matched to a gene: 5. This CDR3 is built from 15 residues. Per germline, CDR1 MDHEN and CDR2 SYDVKM. CDR3 residues: CASSFGGGSQETQYF. The CDR3 bases are TGTGCCAGCAGTTTTGGCGGGGGGTCACAAGAGACCCAGTACTTC.

This chain connects TRBV4-2 to TRBJ2-7; TRBD2 might be the D (6 bases). From germline, CDR1 is LGHNA and CDR2 YNFKEQ. This CDR3 is 17 amino acids long. Trimming took 0 bases from V and 7 from J, leaving 22 bases between them. CDR3 in amino acids: CASSQEYSGGYMGEQYF. The DNA for the CDR3 is TGTGCCAGCAGCCAAGAATATAGTGGAGGGTATATGGGGGAGCAGTACTTC.